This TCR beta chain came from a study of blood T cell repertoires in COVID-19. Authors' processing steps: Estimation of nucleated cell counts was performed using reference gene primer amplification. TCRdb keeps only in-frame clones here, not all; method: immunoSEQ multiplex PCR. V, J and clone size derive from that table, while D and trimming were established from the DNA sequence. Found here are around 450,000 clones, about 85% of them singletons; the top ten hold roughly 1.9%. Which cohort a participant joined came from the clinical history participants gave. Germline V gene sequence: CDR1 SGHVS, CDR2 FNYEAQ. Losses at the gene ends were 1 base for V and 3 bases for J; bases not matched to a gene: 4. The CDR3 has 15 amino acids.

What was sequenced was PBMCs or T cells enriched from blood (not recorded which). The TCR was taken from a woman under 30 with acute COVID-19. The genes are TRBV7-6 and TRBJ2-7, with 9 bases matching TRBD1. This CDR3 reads CASSLGRTGVYEQYF. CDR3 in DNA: TGTGCCAGCAGCTTAGGTAGGACAGGGGTCTACGAGCAGTACTTC. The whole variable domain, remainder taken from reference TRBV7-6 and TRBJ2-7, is GAGVSQSPRYKVTKRGQDVALRCDPISGHVSLYWYRQALGQGPEFLTYFNYEAQQDKSGLPNDRFSAERPEGSISTLTIQRTEQRDSAMYRCASSLGRTGVYEQYFGPGTRLTVT.